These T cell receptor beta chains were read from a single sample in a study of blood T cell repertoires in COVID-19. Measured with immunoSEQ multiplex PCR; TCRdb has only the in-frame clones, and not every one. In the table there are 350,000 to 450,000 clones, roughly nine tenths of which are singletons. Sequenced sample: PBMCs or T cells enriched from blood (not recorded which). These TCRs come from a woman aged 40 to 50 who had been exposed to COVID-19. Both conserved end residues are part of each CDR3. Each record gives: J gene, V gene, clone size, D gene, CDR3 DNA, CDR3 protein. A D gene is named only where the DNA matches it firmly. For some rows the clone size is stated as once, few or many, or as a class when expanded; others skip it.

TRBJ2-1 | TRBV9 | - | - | TGTGCCAGCAGCGTAGTAGAGTCTCACCCAAACAATGAGCAGTTCTTC | CASSVVESHPNNEQFF
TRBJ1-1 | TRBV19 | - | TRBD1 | TGTGCCAGTAGACGACAGGGCGCGAACACTGAAGCTTTCTTT | CASRRQGANTEAFF
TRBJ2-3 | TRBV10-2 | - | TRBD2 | TGCGCCAGCAGCGTTAGCGGGGGCACAGATACGCAGTATTTT | CASSVSGGTDTQYF
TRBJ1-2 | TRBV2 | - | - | TGTGCCAGCAGTGATTTGGGTCTCCAGGCACTTGGCTACACCTTC | CASSDLGLQALGYTF
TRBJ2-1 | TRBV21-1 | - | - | TGTGCCAGCAGCAAAGAGAAGGGGGCGATCTACAATGAGCAGTTCTTC | CASSKEKGAIYNEQFF
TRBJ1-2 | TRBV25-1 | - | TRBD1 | TGTGCCAGCAGTGAGACAGGGGGAGCTAACTATGGCTACACCTTC | CASSETGGANYGYTF
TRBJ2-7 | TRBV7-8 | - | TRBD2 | TGTGCCAGCAGCTTAGGAGGGACTAGCAACTCCTACGAGCAGTACTTC | CASSLGGTSNSYEQYF
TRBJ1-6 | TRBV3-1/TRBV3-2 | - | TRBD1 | TGTGCCAGCAGCAATACAGGGGGTAATTCACCCCTCCACTTT | CASSNTGGNSPLHF
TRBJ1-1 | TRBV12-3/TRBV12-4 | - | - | TGTGCCAGCAGTTTAGGAGGGAACACTGAAGCTTTCTTT | CASSLGGNTEAFF
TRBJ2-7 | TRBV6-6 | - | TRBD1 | TGTGCCAGCACCCGACAGGGGGCCTCTTACGAGCAGTACTTC | CASTRQGASYEQYF
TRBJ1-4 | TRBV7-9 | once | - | TGTGCCAGCAGCTCGTCGACAGTGGGGACAACTAATGAAAAACTGTTTTTT | CASSSSTVGTTNEKLFF
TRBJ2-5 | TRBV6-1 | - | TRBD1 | TGTGCCAGCAGTGAAGCCCTAGGACAGGGCCGGCGAGAGACCCAGTACTTC | CASSEALGQGRRETQYF
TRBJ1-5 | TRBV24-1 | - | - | TGTGCCACCAGTGACCCCGCGAGCAATCAGCCCCAGCATTTT | CATSDPASNQPQHF
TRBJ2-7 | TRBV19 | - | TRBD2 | TGTGCCAGTAGTAACCCGAAAGCGGGGACCTACGAGCAGTACTTC | CASSNPKAGTYEQYF
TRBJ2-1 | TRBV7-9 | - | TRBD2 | TGTGCCAGCAGCCCGGGACTAGCGGTTTACAATGAGCAGTTCTTC | CASSPGLAVYNEQFF
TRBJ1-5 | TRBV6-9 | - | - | TGTGCCAGCAGTTACGGGGGGCAGGGAAATCAGCCCCAGCATTTT | CASSYGGQGNQPQHF
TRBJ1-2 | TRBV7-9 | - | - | TGTGCCAGCAGCTCGCCCTTAAGCGGCTATGGCTACACCTTC | CASSSPLSGYGYTF
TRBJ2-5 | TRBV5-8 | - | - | TGTGCCAGCAGCCGGACAGTGGGAGGGTTAATGTACCAAGAGACCCAGTACTTC | CASSRTVGGLMYQETQYF
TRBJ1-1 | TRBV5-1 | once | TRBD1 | TGCGCCAGCAGCTTGGGGACAGGGGGCTGGATGGGCACTGAAGCTTTCTTT | CASSLGTGGWMGTEAFF
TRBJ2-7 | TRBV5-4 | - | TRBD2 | TGTGCCAGCAGCTTAACTAGCGGGAAGACCGGCGAGCAGTACTTC | CASSLTSGKTGEQYF
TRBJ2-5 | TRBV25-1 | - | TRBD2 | TGTGCCAGCACTACTGTAGCGGGAGATGGAGAGACCCAGTACTTC | CASTTVAGDGETQYF
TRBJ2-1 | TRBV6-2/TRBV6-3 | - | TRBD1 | TGTGCCAGCAGTTACCCACCCGGGACAGGGATATACAATGAGCAGTTCTTC | CASSYPPGTGIYNEQFF
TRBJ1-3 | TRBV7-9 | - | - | TGTGCCAGCAGCCAGGGGATGGGGGCTGGAAACACCATATATTTT | CASSQGMGAGNTIYF
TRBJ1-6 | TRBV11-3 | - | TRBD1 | TGTGCCAGCAGCTTAGATCTGGGTGGCAGGGGGAATTCACCCCTCCACTTT | CASSLDLGGRGNSPLHF
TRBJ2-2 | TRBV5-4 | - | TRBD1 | TGTGCCAGCAGCTTGGAGGCCGGGACAGCGAACACCGGGGAGCTGTTTTTT | CASSLEAGTANTGELFF
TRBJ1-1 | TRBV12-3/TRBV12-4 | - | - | TGTGCCAGCAGTTTGAGCCCGAACACTGAAGCTTTCTTT | CASSLSPNTEAFF
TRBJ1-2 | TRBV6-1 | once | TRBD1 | TGTGCCAGCAGTGAAGCGAGGACAGGGGGAGGATACACCTTC | CASSEARTGGGYTF
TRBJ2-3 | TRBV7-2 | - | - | TGTGCCAGCAGCCCCCCGGTGACAGATACGCAGTATTTT | CASSPPVTDTQYF
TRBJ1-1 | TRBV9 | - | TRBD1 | TGTGCCAGCAGCGTAGGACAGGGGCGAGGGGGGACTGAAGCTTTCTTT | CASSVGQGRGGTEAFF
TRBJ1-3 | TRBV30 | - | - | TGTGCCTGGAGTACGGGAAGCTCTGGAAACACCATATATTTT | CAWSTGSSGNTIYF
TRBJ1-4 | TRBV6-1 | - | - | TGTGCCAGCAGTGAAGAAAGAGGACAGAACTACAAACTGTTTTTT | CASSEERGQNYKLFF
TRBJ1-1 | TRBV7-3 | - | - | TGTGCCAGCAGCTTATCCCCAACAGGGACGGCTTTCTTT | CASSLSPTGTAFF
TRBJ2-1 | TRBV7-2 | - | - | TGTGCCAGCAGCTTATGGGAGACCTCCTACAATGAGCAGTTCTTC | CASSLWETSYNEQFF
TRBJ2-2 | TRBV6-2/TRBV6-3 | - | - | TGTGCCAGCAGTTACATGACTTTGAACACCGGGGAGCTGTTTTTT | CASSYMTLNTGELFF